This T cell receptor beta chain originates from a study of T cells in Graves' hyperthyroidism and ophthalmopathy. The CDR3 spans 13 residues. The V gene lost 4 bases and the J gene lost 2 bases, with 9 bases spanning the gap. CDR1 and CDR2 from the germline V gene are LNHNV and YYDKDF (reference sequence). Researchers amplified the TCR beta CDR3 regions from RNA transcripts. First-round RT-PCR targeting the TCR CDR3 was performed with the HTBI primer set. TCRdb processed the multiplex PCR reads anew with MiXCR; each CDR3 protein has one entry. The table records 400,000 or so distinct CDR3 sequences, roughly 15% of them present only once. At least ten counts were recorded for this clonotype.

The chain has TRBV15 and TRBJ2-7, with D maybe TRBD2 (6 bases). Source material: blood. This sequence originates from a woman aged 25 to 39 with Graves' ophthalmopathy. The chain's CDR3 is CATSMGLTYEQYF. The CDR3 coding sequence is TGTGCCACCAGCATGGGACTTACCTACGAGCAGTACTTC.